This entry describes one TCR beta chain. V gave up 4 bases and J gave up 12 bases, with 21 bases separating them. The length of the CDR3 is 14 residues. CDR1 is SEHNR, CDR2 FQNEAQ, per germline (reference sequence). The record originates from a study of blood T cell repertoires in COVID-19. The wider study: Samples came from the United States, Italy and Spain, spanning acute and convalescent COVID-19. The analysed material was cDNA or gDNA that came from T cells, B-cell-depleted T cells, or PBMCs.

Authors' methods: Scientists estimated how many nucleated cells there were by amplifying reference gene primers. TCRdb keeps only in-frame clones here, not all; method: immunoSEQ multiplex PCR. V and J calls and clone size come straight from that table; D and trimming were deduced from the DNA. The repertoire holds 300,000 or so clones, with about nine tenths as singletons. The V gene is TRBV7-9, the J gene TRBJ1-1; D is possibly TRBD1 (5 bases). Sequenced sample: peripheral blood. The sequence was obtained from a man over 45 with active or convalescent COVID-19. The CDR3 protein is CASSSLMTGEASFF. The CDR3, as DNA: TGTGCCAGCAGCTCTCTCATGACGGGGGAGGCATCTTTCTTT.